A selection of T cell receptor beta chains follows, all from one sample in a study of T cell responses to AZD1222 COVID-19 vaccine. Only in-frame clones appear in the TCRdb table, and some are missing; sequencing was by immunoSEQ multiplex PCR. The sample lists approximately 89,000 clones, over 75% seen once, with 13% in the top ten. The source was peripheral blood, collected on day 0 of AZD1222 vaccination. The receptors were gathered from an adult in good health. The CDR3 runs from the conserved cysteine through the conserved F or W. D genes are given only for firm matches. Clone sizes are given selectively: once, few, many, or a class where the clone is expanded.

d_gene: .; j_gene: TRBJ1-5; abundance: .; len: 15; v_gene: TRBV4-3; CDR3nt: TGCGCCAGCAGCCAAGATACCGGTACATCGTCGCCCCAGCATTTT; CDR3aa: CASSQDTGTSSPQHF
d_gene: .; j_gene: TRBJ2-7; abundance: .; len: 12; v_gene: TRBV29-1; CDR3nt: TGCAGCGTTGAAGACAGACTTTACGAGCAGTACTTC; CDR3aa: CSVEDRLYEQYF
d_gene: .; j_gene: TRBJ2-5; abundance: few; len: 11; v_gene: TRBV28; CDR3nt: TGTGCCAGCAGTTTTATGGCAGGTACCTACTTC; CDR3aa: CASSFMAGTYF
d_gene: .; j_gene: TRBJ2-5; abundance: .; len: 13; v_gene: TRBV18; CDR3nt: TGTGCCAGCTCTTTGGGGGCAGCAGAGACCCAGTACTTC; CDR3aa: CASSLGAAETQYF
d_gene: .; j_gene: TRBJ2-7; abundance: .; len: 13; v_gene: TRBV6-2/TRBV6-3; CDR3nt: TGTGCCAGCAGTTACGACAGAATCTACGAGCAGTACTTC; CDR3aa: CASSYDRIYEQYF
d_gene: TRBD1; j_gene: TRBJ1-2; abundance: .; len: 14; v_gene: TRBV5-4; CDR3nt: TGTGCCAGCAGCCCCGAGGACAGGGTCTATGGCTACACCTTC; CDR3aa: CASSPEDRVYGYTF
d_gene: .; j_gene: TRBJ1-2; abundance: .; len: 14; v_gene: TRBV19; CDR3nt: TGTGCCAGTAGTACCCCTCCTCTTTTTGGCGGCTACACCTTC; CDR3aa: CASSTPPLFGGYTF
d_gene: .; j_gene: TRBJ1-2; abundance: .; len: 13; v_gene: TRBV2; CDR3nt: TGTGCCAGCAGTGGCAGCGTTAACTATGGCTACACCTTC; CDR3aa: CASSGSVNYGYTF
d_gene: .; j_gene: TRBJ1-4; abundance: .; len: 14; v_gene: TRBV19; CDR3nt: TGTGCCAGTAGTCACCGCTGGGGAAGGGAAAAACTGTTTTTT; CDR3aa: CASSHRWGREKLFF
d_gene: .; j_gene: TRBJ2-1; abundance: .; len: 13; v_gene: TRBV9; CDR3nt: TGTGCCAGCAGCGTGCAAAGGCAGACCGAGCAGTTCTTC; CDR3aa: CASSVQRQTEQFF
d_gene: TRBD2; j_gene: TRBJ2-3; abundance: .; len: 15; v_gene: TRBV11-3; CDR3nt: TGTGCCAGCAGCTTAGGGGGGGGACGCGGAGATACGCAGTATTTT; CDR3aa: CASSLGGGRGDTQYF
d_gene: TRBD1; j_gene: TRBJ2-7; abundance: few; len: 12; v_gene: TRBV3-1/TRBV3-2; CDR3nt: TGTGCCAGCAGCCCCGACAGGGTGGCGCAGTACTTC; CDR3aa: CASSPDRVAQYF
d_gene: .; j_gene: TRBJ2-3; abundance: .; len: 15; v_gene: TRBV7-2; CDR3nt: TGTGCCAGCAGCTTATTTGGGGGAGGCACAGATACGCAGTATTTT; CDR3aa: CASSLFGGGTDTQYF
d_gene: TRBD1; j_gene: TRBJ1-1; abundance: .; len: 15; v_gene: TRBV6-5; CDR3nt: TGTGCCAGCAGCCCCAGACAGGGGAGGAACACTGAAGCTTTCTTT; CDR3aa: CASSPRQGRNTEAFF
d_gene: TRBD1; j_gene: TRBJ2-5; abundance: .; len: 15; v_gene: TRBV19; CDR3nt: TGTGCCAGTAGCAGCCCTAGGGACAGCAAAGAGACCCAGTACTTC; CDR3aa: CASSSPRDSKETQYF
d_gene: .; j_gene: TRBJ2-5; abundance: .; len: 15; v_gene: TRBV3-1/TRBV3-2; CDR3nt: TGTGCCAGCAGCCAAGGGCTAGCATGGGGAGAGACCCAGTACTTC; CDR3aa: CASSQGLAWGETQYF